This T cell receptor (beta chain) was captured by sequencing in a study of blood T cell repertoires in COVID-19. Study overall: COVID-19 samples from acute and convalescent phases originated in the United States, Italy and Spain.

Measured with immunoSEQ multiplex PCR; TCRdb has only the in-frame clones, and not every one. The data show 150,000 or so clones, around 84% seen once. This CDR3 has 15 amino acids. V lost 3 bases to trimming and J lost 5 bases; unmatched junction nucleotides: 8. From germline, CDR1 is SGHDN and CDR2 FVKESK. The chain combines TRBV14 with TRBJ2-5; 8 bases agree with TRBD1. The source material was peripheral blood. The receptor comes from a man aged 60-69 years with active or convalescent COVID-19. CDR3 coding DNA: TGTGCCAGCAGCCACCACGGACAGGGCTTTGAGACCCAGTACTTC. This gives the protein CASSHHGQGFETQYF. The variable domain in full, completed from reference TRBV14 and TRBJ2-5, reads EAGVTQFPSHSVIEKGQTVTLRCDPISGHDNLYWYRRVMGKEIKFLLHFVKESKQDESGMPNNRFLAERTGGTYSTLKVQPAELEDSGVYFCASSHHGQGFETQYFGPGTRLLVL.